This T cell receptor beta chain derives from a study of response to subunit inactivated influenza vaccine. The CDR3 is made up of 14 amino acids. Germline V gene data show CDR1 as KGHSH and CDR2 as LQKENI. Trimming left V 3 bases short and J 2 bases short, with 10 bases between. MiXCR, run by TCRdb on the RT-PCR reads, gives a single entry per CDR3 protein. The sample records some 500,000 distinct CDR3 sequences, 10% to 15% being singletons. Regarding the study as a whole: With each seasonal influenza vaccination, the authors suggested, few new T cells are recruited.

Points on this clonotype: Its antigen is as yet unknown.

This TCR was recovered from a man aged 45-65 years who received an inactivated influenza vaccine. The J gene is TRBJ2-5, the V gene TRBV18; weak D call: TRBD1 (5 bases). The material sequenced was PBMCs from blood, taken roughly 47 days after vaccination. CDR3 nucleotide sequence: TGTGCCAGCTCACCGGACATCCGACAAGAGACCCAGTACTTC. This gives the protein CASSPDIRQETQYF.